This T cell receptor beta chain appears in the sequencing data of a study of shared clonotypes between healthy human individuals. This CDR3 spans 13 amino acids. The germline CDR1 and CDR2 sequences are MGHDK and SYGVNS. Trimming cost V 7 bases and J 5 bases, with 15 bases left between them. The repertoire was sequenced with immunoSEQ multiplex PCR; TCRdb's copy has only in-frame clones and lacks some. This table holds approximately 2,000,000 clones, about 94% found once. In the naive CD8 group, cells lacked CD45RO and were positively selected for CCR7, so terminally differentiated effector memory CD45RA+ cells were left out.

This sequence originates from a man younger than 30 in good health. Some clones in this sample may be carry-over from other donors' samples. The sample consisted of naive CD8+ T cells from PBMCs. The chain is built from TRBV25-1 and TRBJ2-7; possibly TRBD1 for D (6 bases). CDR3: CASIGGSVDEQYF. CDR3 coding DNA: TGTGCCAGCATAGGGGGTAGCGTGGACGAGCAGTACTTC.